The source of this T cell receptor (beta chain) is a study of blood T cell repertoires in COVID-19. Study summary: T cells, B-cell-depleted T cells, or PBMCs supplied cDNA or gDNA.

Assay used: immunoSEQ multiplex PCR; TCRdb lists only in-frame clones, some missing. The repertoire includes 50,000 to 75,000 clones, around 77% of them detected once, and about 22% sits in the top ten. Germline CDR1 and CDR2: LGHNT and FRNRAP. The CDR3 is 14 residues long. V shed 1 base and J shed 5 bases, with 11 bases lying between them. Sequenced material: peripheral blood. The chain joins TRBV12-5 to TRBJ2-5; D ambiguous. The clonotype comes from a man aged 80 or over with active or convalescent COVID-19. CDR3 amino acids: CASGLGGFGETQYF. In DNA form, the CDR3 reads TGTGCTAGTGGTTTGGGCGGCTTTGGGGAGACCCAGTACTTC. Full variable domain (outside the CDR3, taken from reference TRBV12-5 and TRBJ2-5): DARVTQTPRHKVTEMGQEVTMRCQPILGHNTVFWYRQTMMQGLELLAYFRNRAPLDDSGMPKDRFSAEMPDATLATLKIQPSEPRDSAVYFCASGLGGFGETQYFGPGTRLLVL.